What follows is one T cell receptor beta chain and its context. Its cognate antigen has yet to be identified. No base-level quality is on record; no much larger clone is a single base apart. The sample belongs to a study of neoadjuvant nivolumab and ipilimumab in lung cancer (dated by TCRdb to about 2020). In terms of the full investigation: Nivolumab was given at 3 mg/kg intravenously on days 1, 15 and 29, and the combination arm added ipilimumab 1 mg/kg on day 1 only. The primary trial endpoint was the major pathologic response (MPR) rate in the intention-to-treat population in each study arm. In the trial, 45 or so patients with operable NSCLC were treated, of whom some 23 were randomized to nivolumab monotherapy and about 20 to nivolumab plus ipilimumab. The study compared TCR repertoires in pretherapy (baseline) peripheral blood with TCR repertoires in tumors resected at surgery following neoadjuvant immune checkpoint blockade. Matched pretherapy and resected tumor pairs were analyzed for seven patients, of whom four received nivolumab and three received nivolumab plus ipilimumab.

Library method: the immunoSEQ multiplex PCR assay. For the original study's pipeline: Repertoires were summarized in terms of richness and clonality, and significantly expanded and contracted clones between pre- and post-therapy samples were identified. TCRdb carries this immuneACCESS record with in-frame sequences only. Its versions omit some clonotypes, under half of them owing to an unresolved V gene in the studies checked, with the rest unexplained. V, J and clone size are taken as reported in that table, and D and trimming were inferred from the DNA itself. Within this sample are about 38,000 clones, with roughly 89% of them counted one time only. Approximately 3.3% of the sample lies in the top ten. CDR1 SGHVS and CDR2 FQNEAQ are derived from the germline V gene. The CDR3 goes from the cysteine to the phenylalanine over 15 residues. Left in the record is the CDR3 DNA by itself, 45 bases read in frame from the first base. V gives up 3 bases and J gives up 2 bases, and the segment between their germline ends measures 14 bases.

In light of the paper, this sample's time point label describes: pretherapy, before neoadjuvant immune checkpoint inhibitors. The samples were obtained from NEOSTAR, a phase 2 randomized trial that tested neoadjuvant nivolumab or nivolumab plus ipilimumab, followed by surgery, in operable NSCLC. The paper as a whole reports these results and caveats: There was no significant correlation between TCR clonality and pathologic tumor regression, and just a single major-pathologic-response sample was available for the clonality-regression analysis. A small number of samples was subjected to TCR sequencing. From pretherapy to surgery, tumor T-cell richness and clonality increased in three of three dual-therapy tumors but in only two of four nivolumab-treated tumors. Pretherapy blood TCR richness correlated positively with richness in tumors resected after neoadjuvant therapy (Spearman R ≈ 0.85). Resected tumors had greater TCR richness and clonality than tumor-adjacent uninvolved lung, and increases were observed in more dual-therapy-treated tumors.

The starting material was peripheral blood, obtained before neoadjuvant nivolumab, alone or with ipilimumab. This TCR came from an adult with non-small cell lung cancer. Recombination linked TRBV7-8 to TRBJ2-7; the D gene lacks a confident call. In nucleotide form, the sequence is TGTGCCAGCAGCTTCGACGGAACGCGGACCTACGAGCAGTACTTC. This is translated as CASSFDGTRTYEQYF.